The 2 T cell receptor beta chains in this list originate from one sample, sequenced in a study of T cell responses to AZD1222 COVID-19 vaccine. Sequenced by immunoSEQ multiplex PCR; TCRdb stores in-frame clones only, minus some. The data show 180,000 or so clones, with around nine tenths seen just once and roughly 26% held by the top ten. The specimen comprised peripheral blood, sampled 28 days after the second AZD1222 dose. These receptors were taken from an adult who received the AZD1222 COVID-19 vaccine.

This clone was observed a single time. The CDR3 spells CASSLSVNSYEQYF. The DNA of the CDR3 is TGTGCCAGCAGCTTATCGGTCAACTCCTACGAGCAGTACTTC. This chain uses TRBV13 with TRBJ2-7; no definite D call. Trimming cost V 2 bases and J 0 bases, with 8 bases left between them. There are 14 residues in the CDR3. The germline V gene encodes CDR1 PRHDT and CDR2 FYEKMQ (reference sequence).

The V and J genes are TRBV12-5 and TRBJ2-6; D perhaps matches TRBD1 (6 bases). Germline CDR1 is LGHNT and CDR2 is FRNRAP. CDR3 length: 17 residues. The V gene lost 1 base and the J gene lost 2 bases, with 12 bases spanning the gap. CDR3 protein: CASGLATQGTGANVLTF. The CDR3, as DNA: TGTGCTAGTGGTTTGGCAACACAGGGTACTGGGGCCAACGTCCTGACTTTC.